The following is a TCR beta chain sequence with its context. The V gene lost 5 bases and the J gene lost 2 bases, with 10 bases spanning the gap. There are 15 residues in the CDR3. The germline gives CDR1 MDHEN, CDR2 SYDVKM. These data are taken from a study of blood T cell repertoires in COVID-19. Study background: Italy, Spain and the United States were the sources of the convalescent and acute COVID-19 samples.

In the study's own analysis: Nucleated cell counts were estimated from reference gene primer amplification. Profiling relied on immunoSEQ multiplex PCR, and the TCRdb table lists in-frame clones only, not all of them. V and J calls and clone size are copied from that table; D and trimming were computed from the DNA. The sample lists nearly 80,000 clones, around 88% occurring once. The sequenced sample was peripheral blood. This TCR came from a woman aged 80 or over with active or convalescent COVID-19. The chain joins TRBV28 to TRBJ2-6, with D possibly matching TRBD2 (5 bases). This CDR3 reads CASSPLEAGANVLTF. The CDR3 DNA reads TGTGCCAGCAGTCCCCTGGAGGCTGGGGCCAACGTCCTGACTTTC.